Each of the 23 T cell receptor beta chains below was sequenced from the same sample in a study of OX40 agonist ivuxolimab in advanced cancers. Data came from immunoSEQ multiplex PCR; TCRdb stores just in-frame clones and leaves some out. The data hold 30,000 to 40,000 clones, with about 89% observed a single time. This sample comprised CD4+ or CD8+ T cells sorted from blood, obtained in a trial of the OX40 agonist ivuxolimab. Receptors were obtained from an adult with an advanced solid tumor such as melanoma, head and neck, liver or kidney cancer.

The V and J genes are TRBV6-5 and TRBJ2-5; 7 bases agree with TRBD2. Per germline, CDR1 MNHEY and CDR2 SVGAGI. CDR3 length: 16 amino acids. V trimming: 2 bases; J trimming: 0 bases; junction bases outside the gene matches: 6. The CDR3 nucleotides read TGTGCCAGCAGTTACATTGGGGGGGACTACCAAGAGACCCAGTACTTC. Its translation: CASSYIGGDYQETQYF.

The rearrangement joins TRBV13 to TRBJ2-3; the D is unclear. This CDR3 is built from 14 residues. The V gene's germline CDR1 is PRHDT and CDR2 FYEKMQ (reference sequence). V gave up 5 bases and J gave up 0 bases, with 9 bases separating them. The CDR3 reads CASSRALSTDTQYF. CDR3 DNA sequence: TGTGCCAGCAGCCGGGCCTTGAGCACAGATACGCAGTATTTT.

The chain is built from TRBV7-9 and TRBJ2-7; possibly TRBD2 for D (5 bases). Germline V lookup: CDR1 SEHNR, CDR2 FQNEAQ (reference sequence). V shed 10 bases and J shed 0 bases, with 10 bases lying between them. The CDR3 covers 12 residues. CDR3 bases: TGTGCCATCGAGGACTTCTCCTACGAGCAGTACTTC. Its translation: CAIEDFSYEQYF.

The chain couples TRBV7-9 to TRBJ1-3; the D is unclear. CDR3 length equals 11 residues. In germline, CDR1 is SEHNR, CDR2 FQNEAQ (reference sequence). Between the trimmed V and J ends, which lost 3 bases and 4 bases, there was a span of 1 base. In DNA form, the CDR3 reads TGTGCCAGCAGCTTCGGAAACACCATATATTTT. As protein: CASSFGNTIYF.

The J gene is TRBJ1-4, the V gene TRBV30, with no clear D. Germline V CDR1 and CDR2: GTSNPN, SVGIG (reference sequence). This CDR3 spans 12 amino acids. CDR3 sequence: CAGSRSSEKLFF. The CDR3 DNA is TGTGCGGGCAGCAGGTCGTCTGAAAAACTGTTTTTT.

The rearrangement links TRBV4-3 to TRBJ2-3, with TRBD2 as a possible D gene (6 bases). Germline V gene data show CDR1 as LGHNA and CDR2 as YSLEER. V dropped 0 bases and J dropped 4 bases, with 17 bases sitting between them. This CDR3 is built from 17 residues. The CDR3 loop reads CASSQDSRRGDADTQYF. CDR3 nucleotide sequence: TGCGCCAGCAGCCAAGATTCCCGGCGGGGAGACGCAGATACGCAGTATTTT.

V usage is TRBV28 and J usage is TRBJ1-1; no reliable D call. Germline V lookup: CDR1 MDHEN, CDR2 SYDVKM. The CDR3 is 12 residues long. V lost 8 bases and J lost 7, with 14 bases in between. CDR3 bases: TGTGCCAGCCGGCCGCCGACCGATGAAGCTTTCTTT. Protein: CASRPPTDEAFF.

The rearrangement joins TRBV5-1 to TRBJ2-7; tentatively, D is TRBD1 (6 bases). V was pared by 6 bases and J by 3 bases, with 31 bases between. Germline CDR1 reads SGHRS; CDR2 reads YFSETQ. The CDR3 spans 19 residues. CDR3 in DNA: TGCGCCAGCAAGCTTGAATCACTGTTGGGACATAAGTCAATCTACGAGCAGTACTTC. Its protein product is CASKLESLLGHKSIYEQYF.

The chain recombines TRBV5-1 with TRBJ2-3; either TRBD1 or TRBD2 may fit D (5 bases each). CDR1 and CDR2 (germline): SGHRS, YFSETQ. V shed 7 bases and J shed 1 base, with 13 bases lying between them. CDR3 length: 14 amino acids. CDR3 DNA: TGCGCCAGCGTTCTGGGGGTTGGCACAGATACGCAGTATTTT. This sequence encodes CASVLGVGTDTQYF.

This clone was seen once. The chain combines TRBV12-2 with TRBJ2-7. TRBV12-2 has pseudogene status. The length of the CDR3 is 16 residues. CDR3 sequence: CASRFRVGSASYEQYF. In DNA, the CDR3 is TGTGCAAGTCGCTTTCGGGTGGGGTCGGCCTCCTACGAGCAGTACTTC.

This chain links TRBV6-5 with TRBJ1-1, with D uncertain. The germline CDR1 and CDR2 sequences are MNHEY and SVGAGI. The V end lost 6 bases, the J end lost 4 bases, and 12 bases lay between the germline ends. This CDR3 is built from 13 residues. The CDR3 nucleotides are TGTGCCAGCAGACCCACAATGTTCACTGAAGCTTTCTTT. Translation: CASRPTMFTEAFF.

As for this clone: At one boundary the junction diverges from the germline segment, which might be a read error. The rearrangement joins TRBV7-9 to TRBJ2-3, with 11 positions matching TRBD2. The CDR3 consists of 15 residues. Germline loops: CDR1 SEHNR, CDR2 FQNEAQ (reference sequence). The CDR3: CASSLAGGPTDTQYF. In DNA form, the CDR3 reads TGTGCCAGCAGCCTAGCGGGGGGTCCTACAGATACGCAGTATTTT.

This chain connects TRBV19 to TRBJ1-2, with D maybe TRBD1 (6 bases). This CDR3 is 14 amino acids long. CDR1 and CDR2 from the germline V gene are LNHDA and SQIVND (reference sequence). V was shortened by 5 bases and J by 4 bases, with 14 bases between the two germline ends. This CDR3 reads CASSLLDRIYGYTF. CDR3 bases: TGTGCCAGTAGTCTACTCGACAGGATCTATGGCTACACCTTC.

This clone was picked up one time. The V and J genes are TRBV4-3 and TRBJ2-3; the D is unclear. CDR3 length equals 14 residues. Germline CDR1 is LGHNA and CDR2 is YSLEER. With 0 bases removed from V and 0 bases from J, the gap between germline ends came to 4 bases. The CDR3 sequence is CASSQDQSTDTQYF. Written as DNA, the CDR3 is TGCGCCAGCAGCCAAGACCAAAGCACAGATACGCAGTATTTT.

The J gene is TRBJ2-5, the V gene TRBV7-9; TRBD1 matches 11 bases. This CDR3 has 16 amino acids. CDR1 is SEHNR, CDR2 FQNEAQ, per germline (reference sequence). The trim removed 4 bases at V and 2 bases at J, leaving 6 bases unmatched. Written as DNA, the CDR3 is TGTGCCAGCAGCTCCCTGGACAGGGGGCCTCAAGAGACCCAGTACTTC. It specifies CASSSLDRGPQETQYF.

This clone was recorded once. This chain connects TRBV28 to TRBJ1-1; D is uncertain. Trimming removed 4 bases from V and 5 bases from J, with 11 bases in between. CDR1 and CDR2 from the germline V gene are MDHEN and SYDVKM. There are 13 residues in the CDR3. The CDR3 spells CASSYLGSTEAFF. The CDR3 DNA sequence: TGTGCCAGCAGTTACTTAGGGTCGACTGAAGCTTTCTTT.

CDR3 residues: CASSLSSLAYEQYF. The CDR3, as DNA: TGTGCCAGCAGTTTGTCCAGCCTTGCCTACGAGCAGTACTTC. The chain joins TRBV27 to TRBJ2-7; no firm D call. This CDR3 contains 14 residues. Trimming stripped 3 bases from V and 2 bases from J, with 11 bases between. CDR1 and CDR2 from the germline V gene are MNHEY and SMNVEV (reference sequence).

The chain combines TRBV4-1 with TRBJ2-1, with D unresolved. The V end lost 4 bases, the J end lost 8 bases, and 12 bases lay between the germline ends. This CDR3 is 13 amino acids long. Germline V gives CDR1 MGHRA, CDR2 YSYEKL. In DNA, the CDR3 is TGCGCCAGCAGCCTCGGGCTCCGCGATGAGCAGTTCTTC. Its translation is CASSLGLRDEQFF.

This clone has just one count. The chain is built from TRBV10-3 and TRBJ2-2; TRBD1 agrees at 7 bases. Germline assignment: CDR1 ENHRY and CDR2 SYGVKD. The CDR3 is 15 residues long. V lost 3 bases, J lost 6 bases, and 7 bases stayed unmatched. The CDR3 loop reads CAISDLDRTPGELFF. CDR3 bases: TGTGCCATCAGTGACCTGGACAGGACGCCCGGGGAGCTGTTTTTT.

The genes are TRBV29-1 and TRBJ2-3, with D perhaps given as TRBD1 or TRBD2 (5 bases each). Germline V gives CDR1 SQVTM, CDR2 ANQGSEA. Trimming stripped 4 bases from V and 10 bases from J, with 18 bases between. The CDR3 runs 13 residues. For the CDR3, the DNA is TGCAGCGTTGGCTCCGGGGACCTGGGCGCGCAGTATTTT. It is translated as CSVGSGDLGAQYF.

This chain links TRBV27 with TRBJ1-2, with no clear D. CDR3 length: 14 residues. The ends were cut back, 4 bases at V and 4 bases at J, with 13 bases in the middle. Germline V gives CDR1 MNHEY, CDR2 SMNVEV (reference sequence). CDR3 DNA sequence: TGTGCCAGCAGTTCCTGGACGGTCGGCTATGGCTACACCTTC. It encodes CASSSWTVGYGYTF.

This clone was seen only a few times. J is TRBJ2-1 and V is TRBV7-8; TRBD1 is a possible D gene (5 bases). The germline V gene encodes CDR1 SGHVS and CDR2 FQNEAQ. Trimming took 2 bases from V and 3 from J, leaving 8 bases between them. The CDR3 loop spans 14 amino acids. CDR3 loop: CASSLSGFYNEQFF. The DNA of the CDR3 is TGTGCCAGCAGCTTATCAGGGTTCTACAATGAGCAGTTCTTC.

The J gene is TRBJ1-2, the V gene TRBV7-1; D is ambiguous. TRBV7-1 is an ORF, with its function uncertain. With 5 bases removed from V and 14 bases from J, the gap between germline ends came to 15 bases. This CDR3 comprises 11 residues. The DNA of the CDR3 is TGTGCCAGCAGCCAAGCCGGGATTGGGACCTTC. This sequence encodes CASSQAGIGTF.